Following are 14 T cell receptor beta chains from one sample sequenced in a study of human T cells and chemical hapten exposure. Unfractionated whole blood served as the source for total RNA extraction. From the 5' RACE reads, TCRdb called clonotypes with MiXCR, one entry per CDR3 protein. The table shows 80,000 or so distinct CDR3 sequences, with around 15% occurring only once. The receptors derive from a female donor in good health.

This clonotype was seen only a few times. The chain links TRBV29-1 to TRBJ1-3; the D is unclear. V was clipped by 5 bases and J by 0 bases, with 8 bases between them. CDR3 length: 13 residues. Germline values: CDR1 SQVTM, CDR2 ANQGSEA. The CDR3 reads CSVSESSGNTIYF. CDR3 nucleotides: TGCAGCGTTTCAGAGAGCTCTGGAAACACCATATATTTT.

This clonotype is medium-sized (0.01 to 0.1%). V gene TRBV12-3 or TRBV12-4 combines with J gene TRBJ2-3, with a weak D call TRBD1 (6 bases). The CDR3 covers 13 residues. V was shortened by 5 bases and J by 3 bases, with 9 bases between the two germline ends. The CDR3 nucleotides read TGTGCCAGCAGTGGGGGACAAACAGATACGCAGTATTTT. This codes for CASSGGQTDTQYF.

This clonotype has more than one count but fewer than ten. The chain has TRBV5-1 and TRBJ2-6; D is undetermined. Trimming stripped 2 bases from V and 1 base from J, with 4 bases between. The CDR3 runs 14 residues. Germline lookup yields CDR1 SGHRS and CDR2 YFSETQ. The CDR3 nucleotides are TGCGCCAGCAGCTTCATGTCTGGGGCCAACGTCCTGACTTTC. Translation gives CASSFMSGANVLTF.

This clonotype was counted only a few times. The chain couples TRBV9 to TRBJ2-6; 7 bases map to TRBD1. Germline values: CDR1 SGDLS, CDR2 YYNGEE. Losses at the gene ends were 3 bases for V and 2 bases for J; bases not matched to a gene: 5. There are 16 residues in the CDR3. The CDR3 protein is CASSAGTVAGANVLTF. The CDR3 DNA reads TGTGCCAGCAGCGCCGGGACAGTGGCTGGGGCCAACGTCCTGACTTTC.

This clonotype was seen only a few times. The chain joins TRBV3-1 to TRBJ2-7; TRBD2 might be the D (5 bases). V gave up 4 bases and J gave up 4 bases, with 11 bases separating them. CDR3 length: 13 amino acids. Germline loops: CDR1 LGHDT, CDR2 YNNKEL (reference sequence). CDR3 sequence reads: CASSLEGVYEQYF. The CDR3 DNA reads TGTGCCAGCAGCCTAGAGGGAGTTTACGAGCAGTACTTC.

In its sample, this clonotype was seen a few times. The chain links TRBV20-1 to TRBJ1-6; no clear D gene. Trimming removed 8 bases at V and 5 bases at J, with 19 bases between. This CDR3 has 15 residues. CDR1 is DFQATT, CDR2 SNEGSKA, per germline (reference sequence). The CDR3 DNA reads as TGCAGTACTACGAGGGCCACAGCGGATAATTCACCCCTCCACTTT. Translation: CSTTRATADNSPLHF.

The chain recombines TRBV12-5 with TRBJ2-2; maybe TRBD1 (6 bases). From germline, CDR1 is LGHNT and CDR2 FRNRAP. This CDR3 is 18 amino acids long. The V gene lost 1 base and the J gene lost 0 bases, with 15 bases spanning the gap. CDR3: CASGLAFPGTSNTGELFF. Written as DNA, the CDR3 is TGTGCTAGTGGTTTGGCCTTTCCCGGGACATCGAACACCGGGGAGCTGTTTTTT.

This chain connects TRBV2 to TRBJ1-2; D is unclear. Germline V lookup: CDR1 SNHLY, CDR2 FYNNEI. Trimming pared 5 bases from V and 8 bases from J, leaving 15 bases between. This CDR3 region has 13 residues. CDR3 in DNA: TGTGCCAGCAGTTATGACACGGAGGACGGCTACACCTTC. As protein: CASSYDTEDGYTF.

This clonotype was seen ten or more times. V and J are TRBV12-3 or TRBV12-4 and TRBJ2-7; D perhaps matches TRBD2 (5 bases). The CDR3 is 14 amino acids. V was trimmed by 3 bases and J by 6 bases, leaving 15 bases between them. The DNA for the CDR3 is TGTGCCAGCAGTTTCTCGGACTTGCGGGCCGAGCAGTACTTC. This codes for CASSFSDLRAEQYF.

The chain employs TRBV6-2 or TRBV6-3 and TRBJ1-5, with D unresolved. CDR1 and CDR2 (germline): MNHEY, SVGEGT. The V end lost 7 bases, the J end lost 5 bases, and 9 bases lay between the germline ends. This CDR3 contains 12 residues. The CDR3 reads CASNSHYQPQHF. The CDR3 DNA follows: TGTGCCAGCAATTCCCACTATCAGCCCCAGCATTTT.

In this sample, this clonotype turned up many times. The chain couples TRBV25-1 to TRBJ2-1, with D unresolved. The V and J ends lost 4 bases and 9 bases respectively, with 7 bases between them. Germline CDR1 MGHDK, CDR2 SYGVNS. The CDR3 is 11 residues long. The CDR3 bases are TGTGCCAGCAGTGCGAATCGTGAGCAGTTCTTC. Translating it yields CASSANREQFF.

This clonotype occurred many times. This chain connects TRBV5-1 to TRBJ1-5; D may be TRBD1 (5 bases). This CDR3 region has 14 residues. Trimming pared 1 base from V and 2 bases from J, leaving 7 bases between. Germline V gene data show CDR1 as SGHRS and CDR2 as YFSETQ. The CDR3 here is CASSLMGGNQPQHF. The CDR3 coding sequence is TGCGCCAGCAGCTTGATGGGGGGCAATCAGCCCCAGCATTTT.

The chain employs TRBV5-4 and TRBJ1-2; D is uncertain. In germline, CDR1 is SGHNT, CDR2 YYREEE (reference sequence). This CDR3 has 15 residues. The V and J ends lost 3 bases and 2 bases respectively, with 14 bases between them. The CDR3 DNA sequence: TGTGCCAGCAGCTCCACCGGTCCGGGGAACTATGGCTACACCTTC. Protein product: CASSSTGPGNYGYTF.

This clonotype showed up just a few times. The chain recombines TRBV18 with TRBJ1-1, with a weak D call TRBD1 (6 bases). V lost 3 bases and J lost 1, with 15 bases in between. Germline loops: CDR1 KGHSH, CDR2 LQKENI. This CDR3 is built from 16 residues. CDR3 region: CASSPRGPSSNTEAFF. CDR3 DNA sequence: TGTGCCAGCTCACCGCGGGGGCCCAGCTCGAACACTGAAGCTTTCTTT.